This T cell receptor beta chain comes out of a study of Ad26.COV2.S vaccination and SARS-CoV-2 variants. Notes on the study in general: Breadth, reportedly substantial, characterized the spike-specific CD8+ and CD4+ T cell responses after vaccination.

Method: immunoSEQ multiplex PCR; TCRdb's copy keeps in-frame clones and lacks some. Of around 250,000 clones detected, around nine tenths appear once; the ten largest clones hold 2.5% to 3.5%. Germline CDR1 and CDR2: LNHDA and SQIVND (reference sequence). With 5 bases clipped from V and 5 bases from J, the junction kept 12 bases outside the gene matches. The CDR3 runs to 16 residues. On this clone itself: Its cognate antigen is unknown.

Treatment: over 15 received Ad26.COV2.S at low or high dose, single or two shots; roughly 5 received placebo; per-sample allocation not given. Vaccine and placebo recipients were sampled on day 63 after the first injection. Whoever gave the sample was an adult aged 18-55 years in Boston. The clonotype comes from a person between 18 and 59 years old who received the Ad26.COV2.S COVID-19 vaccine or a placebo. The gene calls are TRBV19 and TRBJ1-1; TRBD1 matches at 9 bases. The specimen comprised peripheral blood, sampled in a trial of Ad26.COV2.S vaccine versus placebo. The CDR3 loop reads CASSGTGRFLETEAFF. The DNA of the CDR3 is TGTGCCAGTAGTGGGACAGGGAGATTTCTGGAAACTGAAGCTTTCTTT.